The T cell receptor beta chain described here comes from a study of cytomegalovirus exposure and HLA in healthy donors. About the study: Prior work identified 95 million to 120 million unique TCR beta sequences in some 180 million T cells. Drawn from HLA-typed donors, approximately 85 million unique TCRs were held in an early data release.

In the PCR, 60 Vbeta and 13 Jbeta primers were used. Methods used by the authors: Unique TCR beta chains numbered about 79 million in a later analysis, with around 11 million shared. Using immunoSEQ multiplex PCR, the repertoire was profiled, and TCRdb retains in-frame clones only, with some absent. V and J calls and clone size are given by that table; D and trimming were obtained from the DNA. The sample contains around 140,000 clones, 80% of which appear only once. Trimming took off 4 bases at V and 5 bases at J, with 8 bases between the two ends. The length of the CDR3 is 13 residues. Germline assignment: CDR1 SNHLY and CDR2 FYNNEI. Worth noting for this clone: Antigen unknown.

Study-wide results and caveats: The classifier reportedly diagnosed cytomegalovirus status with high sensitivity and specificity.

Sequenced material: PBMCs. The origin of this receptor is a man between 35 and 55 years old in good health and CMV-seronegative. The rearrangement uses TRBV2 and TRBJ2-2; maybe TRBD2 (6 bases). Here the CDR3 DNA reads TGTGCCAGCAGTGGGAGGGTTACCGGGGAGCTGTTTTTT. It specifies CASSGRVTGELFF.